This TCR beta chain was retrieved from a study of CD8 T cells in ankylosing spondylitis. Study outcomes and limitations: What appeared characteristic of ankylosing spondylitis blood was a TCR beta motif of eight highly homologous variants. Disease-linked clones had a CD8+ phenotype and relatively low frequency in peripheral blood. Reportedly, disease-linked clones are significantly enriched in ankylosing spondylitis patients' matched synovial fluid.

TCRdb re-called the 5' RACE reads with MiXCR, one entry per CDR3 protein. The sample has around 770,000 distinct CDR3 sequences, around 11% seen once; the top ten hold roughly 0.51%. Regarding this clonotype: The target antigen is unknown.

What was sequenced was blood, either unsorted or a sorted T cell fraction (not recorded which). This receptor was identified in a male donor with ankylosing spondylitis.

The CDR3 sequence: CSARDRTGSRNTIYF. The CDR3 DNA reads as TGCAGTGCTAGAGATAGGACAGGTTCGAGAAACACCATATATTTT. This chain links TRBV20-1 with TRBJ1-3, with TRBD1 identical over 7 bases. V lost 0 bases to trimming and J lost 5 bases; unmatched junction nucleotides: 7. Per the germline V gene, CDR1 is DFQATT and CDR2 is SNEGSKA (reference sequence). The length of the CDR3 is 15 residues.